Listed below are T cell receptor beta chains from one sample, sequenced in a study of blood T cell repertoires in COVID-19. Using immunoSEQ multiplex PCR, the repertoire was profiled, and TCRdb retains in-frame clones only, with some absent. Seen here are about 120,000 clones, roughly 80% observed once, and the top ten hold around 2.3%. Sequences were obtained from peripheral blood. All receptors derive from a man between 45 and 60 years old with acute or convalescent COVID-19. The CDR3 runs from the conserved cysteine through the conserved F or W. The order of the fields is J gene, D gene, V gene, clone size, CDR3 protein, CDR3 DNA. D genes are given only for firm matches. Not every row has a clone size; where given, it reads once, few, many or a size class.

j_gene: TRBJ2-7
d_gene: -
v_gene: TRBV5-4
abundance: few
CDR3aa: CASSLGQPAGEQYF
CDR3nt: TGTGCCAGCAGCTTGGGGCAGCCTGCGGGGGAGCAGTACTTC

j_gene: TRBJ1-4
d_gene: -
v_gene: TRBV19
abundance: -
CDR3aa: CASSQGLTNEKLFF
CDR3nt: TGTGCCAGTAGCCAGGGGTTGACTAATGAAAAACTGTTTTTT

j_gene: TRBJ2-1
d_gene: TRBD2
v_gene: TRBV2
abundance: -
CDR3aa: CASSPLAGTSYNEQFF
CDR3nt: TGTGCCAGCAGTCCACTAGCGGGGACCTCCTACAATGAGCAGTTCTTC

j_gene: TRBJ2-2
d_gene: -
v_gene: TRBV2
abundance: -
CDR3aa: CASSESGDSPNTGELFF
CDR3nt: TGTGCCAGCAGTGAATCGGGGGACAGCCCGAACACCGGGGAGCTGTTTTTT

j_gene: TRBJ1-5
d_gene: -
v_gene: TRBV6-5
abundance: once
CDR3aa: CASSYYRNQPQHF
CDR3nt: TGTGCCAGCAGTTACTATCGGAATCAGCCCCAGCATTTT

j_gene: TRBJ2-1
d_gene: TRBD2
v_gene: TRBV4-2
abundance: -
CDR3aa: CASSPGRYSGRNGNEQFF
CDR3nt: TGTGCCAGCAGCCCGGGCCGATATAGCGGGAGAAATGGGAATGAGCAGTTCTTC

j_gene: TRBJ2-7
d_gene: TRBD1
v_gene: TRBV24-1
abundance: -
CDR3aa: CATSDGADRAHEQYF
CDR3nt: TGTGCCACCAGTGATGGGGCGGACAGGGCCCACGAGCAGTACTTC

j_gene: TRBJ1-1
d_gene: -
v_gene: TRBV24-1
abundance: -
CDR3aa: CATSGPGTMNTEAFF
CDR3nt: TGTGCCACCAGTGGCCCGGGAACAATGAACACTGAAGCTTTCTTT

j_gene: TRBJ1-2
d_gene: TRBD1
v_gene: TRBV14
abundance: -
CDR3aa: CASRPGTVLRGYTF
CDR3nt: TGTGCCAGCAGACCCGGGACAGTCCTAAGGGGCTACACCTTC

j_gene: TRBJ1-3
d_gene: TRBD1
v_gene: TRBV5-6
abundance: few
CDR3aa: CASSFRDRAGNTIYF
CDR3nt: TGTGCCAGCAGCTTCCGGGACAGGGCTGGAAACACCATATATTTT

j_gene: TRBJ1-3
d_gene: TRBD1
v_gene: TRBV6-2/TRBV6-3
abundance: -
CDR3aa: CASSTGAGNTIYF
CDR3nt: TGTGCCAGCAGTACAGGGGCTGGAAACACCATATATTTT

j_gene: TRBJ1-4
d_gene: TRBD1
v_gene: TRBV27
abundance: -
CDR3aa: CASSFRGPREKLFF
CDR3nt: TGTGCCAGCAGTTTCAGGGGGCCCCGGGAAAAACTGTTTTTT

j_gene: TRBJ1-2
d_gene: -
v_gene: TRBV7-9
abundance: -
CDR3aa: CASSPGTRYGYTF
CDR3nt: TGTGCCAGCAGCCCCGGGACACGCTATGGCTACACCTTC

j_gene: TRBJ2-5
d_gene: -
v_gene: TRBV5-6
abundance: -
CDR3aa: CASSLLDYQETQYF
CDR3nt: TGTGCCAGCAGCTTACTGGACTACCAAGAGACCCAGTACTTC

j_gene: TRBJ2-1
d_gene: TRBD2
v_gene: TRBV7-8
abundance: few
CDR3aa: CASSLGFLASGSLGSLGEQFF
CDR3nt: TGTGCCAGCAGCTTAGGTTTTTTGGCTAGCGGGAGTTTAGGGTCATTGGGGGAGCAGTTCTTC

j_gene: TRBJ2-2
d_gene: -
v_gene: TRBV5-1
abundance: few
CDR3aa: CASSPLMGGGTGELFF
CDR3nt: TGCGCCAGCAGCCCTTTGATGGGGGGAGGCACCGGGGAGCTGTTTTTT

j_gene: TRBJ1-2
d_gene: -
v_gene: TRBV5-1
abundance: -
CDR3aa: CASSLAGGGYTF
CDR3nt: TGCGCCAGCAGCTTGGCGGGAGGAGGCTACACCTTC

j_gene: TRBJ2-1
d_gene: TRBD2
v_gene: TRBV28
abundance: -
CDR3aa: CASSLGVAWDREEYNEQFF
CDR3nt: TGTGCCAGCAGTTTAGGAGTCGCTTGGGACCGGGAGGAATACAATGAGCAGTTCTTC

j_gene: TRBJ1-2
d_gene: -
v_gene: TRBV7-2
abundance: -
CDR3aa: CASSLRGSHGYTF
CDR3nt: TGTGCCAGCAGCCTTAGGGGGTCCCATGGCTACACCTTC

j_gene: TRBJ2-3
d_gene: -
v_gene: TRBV24-1
abundance: -
CDR3aa: CATSETGRTDTQYF
CDR3nt: TGTGCCACCAGCGAGACAGGCAGGACAGATACGCAGTATTTT

j_gene: TRBJ1-6
d_gene: TRBD1
v_gene: TRBV20-1
abundance: -
CDR3aa: CSASPPGQAFSPLHF
CDR3nt: TGCAGTGCTAGTCCCCCGGGACAGGCGTTTTCACCCCTCCACTTT

j_gene: TRBJ2-1
d_gene: TRBD2
v_gene: TRBV3-1/TRBV3-2
abundance: few
CDR3aa: CAARQRGVNEQFF
CDR3nt: TGTGCAGCCAGACAGCGGGGGGTCAATGAGCAGTTCTTC

j_gene: TRBJ1-2
d_gene: TRBD1
v_gene: TRBV5-4
abundance: -
CDR3aa: CASTPGTVKTYGYTF
CDR3nt: TGTGCCAGCACCCCCGGGACAGTCAAAACCTATGGCTACACCTTC

j_gene: TRBJ2-1
d_gene: TRBD2
v_gene: TRBV10-3
abundance: -
CDR3aa: CAISETGGGAENEQFF
CDR3nt: TGTGCCATCAGTGAAACGGGCGGGGGGGCGGAGAATGAGCAGTTCTTC

j_gene: TRBJ1-2
d_gene: -
v_gene: TRBV2
abundance: -
CDR3aa: CASRGNRVKRGYTF
CDR3nt: TGTGCCAGCAGGGGAAACAGGGTTAAAAGAGGCTACACCTTC

j_gene: TRBJ2-6
d_gene: -
v_gene: TRBV7-6
abundance: -
CDR3aa: CASNLTQGSGANVLTF
CDR3nt: TGTGCCAGCAACTTAACGCAGGGGTCTGGGGCCAACGTCCTGACTTTC

j_gene: TRBJ1-1
d_gene: -
v_gene: TRBV29-1
abundance: -
CDR3aa: CSVEDHTGSRPFEAFF
CDR3nt: TGCAGCGTTGAAGATCATACAGGCTCTCGGCCCTTTGAAGCTTTCTTT

j_gene: TRBJ2-3
d_gene: -
v_gene: TRBV7-9
abundance: -
CDR3aa: CASSPLAAGRVADTQYF
CDR3nt: TGTGCCAGCAGCCCCCTCGCCGCCGGGAGAGTGGCAGATACGCAGTATTTT

j_gene: TRBJ2-7
d_gene: TRBD1
v_gene: TRBV18
abundance: -
CDR3aa: CASSGQGADEQYF
CDR3nt: TGTGCCAGCTCGGGGCAGGGGGCAGACGAGCAGTACTTC

j_gene: TRBJ1-2
d_gene: TRBD1
v_gene: TRBV10-3
abundance: -
CDR3aa: CAIRDRANYGYTF
CDR3nt: TGTGCCATCAGGGACAGGGCCAACTATGGCTACACCTTC

j_gene: TRBJ1-2
d_gene: TRBD1
v_gene: TRBV12-5
abundance: -
CDR3aa: CASGLLSTGRDGYTF
CDR3nt: TGTGCTAGTGGTTTGCTCTCGACAGGGAGAGATGGCTACACCTTC

j_gene: TRBJ2-3
d_gene: TRBD2
v_gene: TRBV6-2/TRBV6-3
abundance: few
CDR3aa: CASSYPGTSGTDTQYF
CDR3nt: TGTGCCAGCAGTTACCCAGGGACTAGCGGGACAGATACGCAGTATTTT

j_gene: TRBJ2-7
d_gene: -
v_gene: TRBV30
abundance: -
CDR3aa: CAWSSGSYEQYF
CDR3nt: TGTGCCTGGAGTTCCGGGTCCTACGAGCAGTACTTC

j_gene: TRBJ2-7
d_gene: -
v_gene: TRBV5-8
abundance: -
CDR3aa: CASSLVGRYEQYF
CDR3nt: TGTGCCAGCAGCTTGGTGGGGAGATACGAGCAGTACTTC

j_gene: TRBJ2-2
d_gene: -
v_gene: TRBV4-1
abundance: few
CDR3aa: CASSHSNTGELFF
CDR3nt: TGCGCCAGCAGCCACTCTAACACCGGGGAGCTGTTTTTT

j_gene: TRBJ2-3
d_gene: -
v_gene: TRBV5-1
abundance: -
CDR3aa: CASSLYGGSGDTQYF
CDR3nt: TGCGCCAGCAGCTTGTACGGGGGTTCAGGAGATACGCAGTATTTT

j_gene: TRBJ2-7
d_gene: TRBD1
v_gene: TRBV28
abundance: -
CDR3aa: CASSLRQGRYEQYF
CDR3nt: TGTGCCAGCAGTTTGAGACAGGGGAGATACGAGCAGTACTTC

j_gene: TRBJ2-1
d_gene: TRBD2
v_gene: TRBV7-8
abundance: -
CDR3aa: CASSPWASGGAATLF
CDR3nt: TGTGCCAGCAGCCCCTGGGCTAGCGGGGGGGCAGCAACCCTCTTC

j_gene: TRBJ2-6
d_gene: TRBD2
v_gene: TRBV19
abundance: -
CDR3aa: CASSKSRLAGGPSSGANVLTF
CDR3nt: TGTGCCAGTAGTAAAAGTCGTTTAGCGGGAGGGCCATCATCTGGGGCCAACGTCCTGACTTTC

j_gene: TRBJ1-2
d_gene: TRBD1
v_gene: TRBV9
abundance: -
CDR3aa: CASSVARSGGGNGYTF
CDR3nt: TGTGCCAGCAGCGTAGCTCGGTCAGGGGGAGGTAATGGCTACACCTTC

j_gene: TRBJ1-5
d_gene: -
v_gene: TRBV25-1
abundance: -
CDR3aa: CASRGSSNQPQHF
CDR3nt: TGTGCCAGCCGCGGGTCTAGCAATCAGCCCCAGCATTTT

j_gene: TRBJ2-5
d_gene: -
v_gene: TRBV19
abundance: -
CDR3aa: CASSLFHSLQETQYF
CDR3nt: TGTGCCAGTAGTCTTTTCCACAGTCTTCAAGAGACCCAGTACTTC

j_gene: TRBJ2-7
d_gene: -
v_gene: TRBV4-1
abundance: -
CDR3aa: CASSQEGARTEQYF
CDR3nt: TGCGCCAGCAGCCAAGAAGGCGCTAGAACCGAGCAGTACTTC

j_gene: TRBJ2-1
d_gene: -
v_gene: TRBV29-1
abundance: -
CDR3aa: CSVAIAPSSYNEQFF
CDR3nt: TGCAGCGTTGCGATAGCGCCCAGCTCCTACAATGAGCAGTTCTTC

j_gene: TRBJ2-2
d_gene: TRBD2
v_gene: TRBV28
abundance: -
CDR3aa: CASGGVNPGELFF
CDR3nt: TGTGCCAGCGGGGGGGTGAACCCCGGGGAGCTGTTTTTT

j_gene: TRBJ2-1
d_gene: TRBD2
v_gene: TRBV24-1
abundance: -
CDR3aa: CATSDTSGGAGNEQFF
CDR3nt: TGTGCCACCAGTGATACCAGCGGGGGGGCGGGGAATGAGCAGTTCTTC

j_gene: TRBJ2-7
d_gene: TRBD2
v_gene: TRBV5-1
abundance: few
CDR3aa: CASSSGTSMEQYF
CDR3nt: TGCGCCAGCAGCTCCGGGACTAGCATGGAGCAGTACTTC

j_gene: TRBJ2-1
d_gene: TRBD2
v_gene: TRBV4-2
abundance: -
CDR3aa: CASSQDWRGGRDEQFF
CDR3nt: TGTGCCAGCAGCCAAGATTGGCGGGGGGGCCGCGATGAGCAGTTCTTC